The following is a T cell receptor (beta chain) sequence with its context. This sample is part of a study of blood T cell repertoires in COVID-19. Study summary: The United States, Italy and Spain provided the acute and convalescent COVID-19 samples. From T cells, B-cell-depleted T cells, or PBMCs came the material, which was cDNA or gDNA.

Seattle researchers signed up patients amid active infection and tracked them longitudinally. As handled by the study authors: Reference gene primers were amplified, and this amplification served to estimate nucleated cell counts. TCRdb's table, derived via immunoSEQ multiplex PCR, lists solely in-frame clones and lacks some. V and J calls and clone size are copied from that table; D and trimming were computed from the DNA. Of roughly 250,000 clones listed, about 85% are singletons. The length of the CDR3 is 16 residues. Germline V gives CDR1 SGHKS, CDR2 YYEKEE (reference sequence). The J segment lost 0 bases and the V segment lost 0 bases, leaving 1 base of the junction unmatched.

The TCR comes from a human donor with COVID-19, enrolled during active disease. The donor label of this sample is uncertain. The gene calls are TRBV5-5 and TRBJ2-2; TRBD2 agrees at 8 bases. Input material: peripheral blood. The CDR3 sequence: CASSLGGLANTGELFF. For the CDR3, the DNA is TGTGCCAGCAGCTTGGGGGGACTAGCGAACACCGGGGAGCTGTTTTTT.